The 9 T cell receptor beta chains below come from one sample, sequenced in a study of tissue T cells after allogeneic stem cell transplantation. Repertoires were generated with immunoSEQ multiplex PCR, while TCRdb's copy carries only in-frame clones and drops some. In the table there are 2,000 to 2,500 clones, around 50% of which are singletons. Time point indicated: mouse harvest day 14 after allogeneic transplant. Mouse grafts combined 10^7 T-cell-depleted bone marrow cells with 10^6 splenic CD5+ T cells. Sequenced input: gut tissue. Every receptor here comes from a female BALB/c mouse given C57BL/6 T cells with graft-versus-host disease after an allogeneic hematopoietic cell transplant.

Notes on this clone: Each gene name is a mouse one. Sequencing ends 1 residue short of the CDR3 end; the germline J gene provides the rest. The chain is built from TRBV13-2 and TRBJ1-6; 9 nucleotides agree with TRBD1. TRBJ1-6 is an ORF for which the function is uncertain. This CDR3 comprises 13 residues. V shed 0 bases and J 14 bases; nucleotides not matched to a gene: 3. CDR1 and CDR2 from the germline V gene are NNHNN and SYGAGS (reference sequence). The CDR3: CASGDARTGALYF. Partial CDR3 DNA: TGTGCCAGCGGTGATGCGAGGACAGGGGCCCTCTAC.

Of note for this clone: Germline and genes here are mouse. The observed sequence ends 1 residue before the CDR3 terminus, with the missing tail filled in from the germline J gene. This chain uses TRBV1 with TRBJ1-2; TRBD1 agrees at 8 bases. V dropped 4 bases and J dropped 2; count of bases not matched to a gene: 6. Per the germline V gene, CDR1 is NSQYPW and CDR2 is LRSPGD (reference sequence). The CDR3 length is 15 residues. The DNA read from the CDR3 is TGCACCTGCAGTGGCAGGGGGCGAGTTAACTCCGACTACACC. Its protein product is CTCSGRGRVNSDYT. The full CDR3 protein reads CTCSGRGRVNSDYTF.

A note on this clone: Gene names refer to mouse genes. The read terminates 1 residue before the CDR3 end, so the remaining end is supplied by the germline J gene. The chain joins TRBV2 to TRBJ2-1, with 8 bases that match TRBD2. The CDR3 runs 16 residues. V shed 1 base, J shed 5 bases, and the junction held 7 bases outside the gene matches. Germline CDR1 reads LGHNA; CDR2 reads YSYQKL. The DNA read from the CDR3 is TGTGCCAGCAGCCAAGCCTGGGGGGCGGAGGATGCTGAGCAGTTC. This translates into CASSQAWGAEDAEQF. The entire CDR3 sequence reads CASSQAWGAEDAEQFF.

This clone is termed large. Each gene name is a mouse one. The CDR3 is cut off 1 residue early in the read; its end comes from the germline J gene. The J gene is TRBJ2-7, the V gene TRBV3; TRBD2 matches at 7 bases. V was clipped by 5 bases and J by 4 bases; unmatched bases: 5. In germline, CDR1 is SNHLY, CDR2 FYNGKV (reference sequence). CDR3 length: 13 residues. CDR3 DNA, as far as it was read: TGTGCCAGCAGCCTAGTGGGGGGTTATGAACAGTAC. This codes for CASSLVGGYEQY. The whole CDR3 reads CASSLVGGYEQYF.

On this clone: Here the gene names and germline are mouse. The CDR3 goes on 1 residue after the read ends, and that part is filled in from the germline J gene. V is TRBV26 and J is TRBJ1-1, with TRBD1 matching over 7 bases. Trimming took 5 bases from V and 1 from J; bases not matched to a gene: 4. This CDR3 has 14 amino acids. The germline gives CDR1 KGHPV, CDR2 FQNQEV (reference sequence). The CDR3 DNA, read in part, is TGTGCCAGCAGTGTGACAGGGAGGAACACAGAAGTCTTC. Encoded protein: CASSVTGRNTEVF. The full CDR3 sequence reads CASSVTGRNTEVFF.

Of note for this clone: Germline and genes: mouse. The CDR3 end is not reached by the read, which stops 1 residue before it; the germline J gene fills it in. The V gene is TRBV13-1, the J gene TRBJ1-5; no definite D call. Trimming shortened V by 3 bases and J by 3 bases, and 4 bases separated the two germline ends. CDR3 length: 12 amino acids. In germline, CDR1 is NSHNY, CDR2 SYGAGN. The CDR3 here is CASSGPNQAPLF. CDR3 DNA (partial): TGTGCCAGCAGTGGACCCAACCAGGCTCCGCTT.

With regard to this clone: Germline and genes here are mouse. Read data end 1 residue before the CDR3 end; the end is taken from the germline J gene. The genes are TRBV12-2 and TRBJ2-5; D not certain. The CDR3 runs to 14 residues. Germline CDR1 reads SGHLS; CDR2 reads HYDKME. V dropped 2 bases and J dropped 0 bases, with 8 bases sitting between them. The CDR3 is CASSPRFNQDTQYF. The CDR3 DNA, read in part, is TGTGCCAGCTCTCCCCGATTTAACCAAGACACCCAGTAC.

There are a few counts of this clone. The gene symbols are mouse symbols. The sequenced fragment ends 1 residue before the CDR3 boundary, so the rest is inferred from the germline J gene. V gene TRBV13-1 combines with J gene TRBJ2-3; D gene uncertain. This CDR3 has 12 residues. The germline gives CDR1 NSHNY, CDR2 SYGAGN. Trimming shortened V by 0 bases and J by 6 bases, and 5 bases separated the two germline ends. CDR3: CASSDALETLYF. The sequenced part of the CDR3 DNA is TGTGCCAGCAGTGATGCTTTGGAAACGCTGTAT.

About this clone itself: The genes are named according to mouse. Partial CDR3 DNA: TGCACCTGCAGTGCAATGGGGGGTTATGAACAGTAC. This gives the protein CTCSAMGGYEQY. The full CDR3 sequence reads CTCSAMGGYEQYF. The V call is TRBV1, the J call TRBJ2-7; TRBD2 agrees at 7 bases. Coverage ceases 1 residue before the CDR3 finishes, and the germline J gene fills in the end. Germline V gene data show CDR1 as NSQYPW and CDR2 as LRSPGD (reference sequence). Losses at the gene ends were 2 bases for V and 4 bases for J; bases not matched to a gene: 2. CDR3 length: 13 amino acids.